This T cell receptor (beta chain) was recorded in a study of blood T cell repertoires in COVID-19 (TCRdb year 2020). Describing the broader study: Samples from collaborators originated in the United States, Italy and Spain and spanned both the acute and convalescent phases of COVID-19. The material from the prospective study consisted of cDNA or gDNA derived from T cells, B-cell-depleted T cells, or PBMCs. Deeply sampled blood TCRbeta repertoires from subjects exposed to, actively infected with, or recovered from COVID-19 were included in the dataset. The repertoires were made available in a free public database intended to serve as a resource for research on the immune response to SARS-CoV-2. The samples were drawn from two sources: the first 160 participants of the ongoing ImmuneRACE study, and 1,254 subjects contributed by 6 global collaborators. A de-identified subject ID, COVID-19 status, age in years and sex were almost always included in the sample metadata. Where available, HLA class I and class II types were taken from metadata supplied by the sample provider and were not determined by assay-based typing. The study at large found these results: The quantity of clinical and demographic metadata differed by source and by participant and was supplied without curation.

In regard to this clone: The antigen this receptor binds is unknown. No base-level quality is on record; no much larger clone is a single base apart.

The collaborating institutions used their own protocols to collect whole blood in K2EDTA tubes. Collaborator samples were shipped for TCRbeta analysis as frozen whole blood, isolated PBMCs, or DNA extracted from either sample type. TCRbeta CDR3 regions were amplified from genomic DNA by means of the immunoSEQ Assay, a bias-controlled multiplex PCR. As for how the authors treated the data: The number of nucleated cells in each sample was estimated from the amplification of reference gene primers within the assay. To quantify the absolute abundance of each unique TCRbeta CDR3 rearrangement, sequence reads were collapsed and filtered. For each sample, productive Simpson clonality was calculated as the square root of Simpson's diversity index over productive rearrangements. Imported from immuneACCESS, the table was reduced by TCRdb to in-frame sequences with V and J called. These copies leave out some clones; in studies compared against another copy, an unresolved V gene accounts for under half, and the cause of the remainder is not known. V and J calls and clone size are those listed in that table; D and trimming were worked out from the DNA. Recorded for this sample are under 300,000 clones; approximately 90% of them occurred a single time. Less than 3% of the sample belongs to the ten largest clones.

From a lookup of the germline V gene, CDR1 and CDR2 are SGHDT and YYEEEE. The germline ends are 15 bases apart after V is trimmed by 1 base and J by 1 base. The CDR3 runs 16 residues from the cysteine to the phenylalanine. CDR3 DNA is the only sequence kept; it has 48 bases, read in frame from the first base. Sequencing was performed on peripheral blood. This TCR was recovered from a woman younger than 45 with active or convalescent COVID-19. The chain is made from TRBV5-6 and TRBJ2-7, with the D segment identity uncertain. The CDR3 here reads CASSLYRSARSYEQYF. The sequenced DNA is TGTGCCAGCAGCTTGTATAGATCCGCGCGGTCCTACGAGCAGTACTTC.